The rows below give T cell receptor beta chains drawn from one sample of a study of PD-1 blockade in classical Hodgkin lymphoma. Profiling relied on immunoSEQ multiplex PCR, and the TCRdb table lists in-frame clones only, not all of them. The repertoire has under 9,000 clones, around 80% of them found once; the top ten carry about 26%. Here the sequenced sample was CD8+ T cells from blood, taken before the fourth cycle of nivolumab. These receptor sequences come from a human donor with classical Hodgkin lymphoma. The CDR3 runs from the conserved cysteine through the conserved F or W. The D gene is left open where the match is weak. Clone size appears in some rows only: once, few, many, or a class for an expanded clone.

clone_size: few
v_call: TRBV6-6
j_call: TRBJ2-7
d_call: NA
cdr3_nt: TGTGCCAGCAGTCCATGGTCCTACGAGCAGTACTTC
cdr3_aa: CASSPWSYEQYF

clone_size: NA
v_call: TRBV27
j_call: TRBJ2-2
d_call: NA
cdr3_nt: TGTGCCAGCAGTTTTTTGGGAAGAGAGCTGTTTTTT
cdr3_aa: CASSFLGRELFF

clone_size: NA
v_call: TRBV5-4
j_call: TRBJ1-2
d_call: TRBD1
cdr3_nt: TGTGCCAGCGGGTACAGGGGACCTAACTATGGCTACACCTTC
cdr3_aa: CASGYRGPNYGYTF

clone_size: NA
v_call: TRBV30
j_call: TRBJ2-3
d_call: TRBD2
cdr3_nt: TGTGCCTTACTAGCGGGGGTAACAGATACGCAGTATTTT
cdr3_aa: CALLAGVTDTQYF

clone_size: NA
v_call: TRBV4-1
j_call: TRBJ2-1
d_call: NA
cdr3_nt: TGCGCCAGCAGCCAAGTTGGCGCGACGGGGTCGTCCTGGCAGTTCTTC
cdr3_aa: CASSQVGATGSSWQFF

clone_size: once
v_call: TRBV7-2
j_call: TRBJ2-5
d_call: NA
cdr3_nt: TGTGCCAGCAGCTTACGAGCGGCCCCTTGGGCCCAGTACTTC
cdr3_aa: CASSLRAAPWAQYF

clone_size: NA
v_call: TRBV7-9
j_call: TRBJ2-1
d_call: NA
cdr3_nt: TGTGCCAGTTTCGGCCTGAAAGGGCACATTAACAATGAGCAGTTCTTC
cdr3_aa: CASFGLKGHINNEQFF

clone_size: NA
v_call: TRBV5-6
j_call: TRBJ1-2
d_call: TRBD1
cdr3_nt: TGTGCCAGCAGCTTGGCTGACAGGGCAAGTGGCTACACCTTC
cdr3_aa: CASSLADRASGYTF

clone_size: NA
v_call: TRBV19
j_call: TRBJ1-1
d_call: TRBD1
cdr3_nt: TGTGCCAGTGTACGGACAGGGGTGAACACTGAAGCTTTCTTT
cdr3_aa: CASVRTGVNTEAFF

clone_size: NA
v_call: TRBV5-1
j_call: TRBJ1-2
d_call: NA
cdr3_nt: TGCGCCAGCAGCTTGGATTCCTGGGTTAGCGGGGAAGGATTGGGCTATGGCTACACCTTC
cdr3_aa: CASSLDSWVSGEGLGYGYTF

clone_size: NA
v_call: TRBV6-1
j_call: TRBJ1-2
d_call: NA
cdr3_nt: TGTGCCAGCACCGTGACAGGTCCGTCTAACTATGGCTACACCTTC
cdr3_aa: CASTVTGPSNYGYTF

clone_size: NA
v_call: TRBV11-2
j_call: TRBJ2-3
d_call: NA
cdr3_nt: TGTGCCAGCAGCCCACCCTTACAGGTCACCACAGATACGCAGTATTTT
cdr3_aa: CASSPPLQVTTDTQYF

clone_size: NA
v_call: TRBV5-4
j_call: TRBJ2-5
d_call: TRBD2
cdr3_nt: TGTGCCAGCAGCTTGGCTCTTGCTAGCGGGGGGCCCACACTAAGGGAGACCCAGTACTTC
cdr3_aa: CASSLALASGGPTLRETQYF

clone_size: NA
v_call: TRBV7-6
j_call: TRBJ2-1
d_call: NA
cdr3_nt: TGTGCCAGCAGCTTAGGAGACGCGGTAGGGTATGAGCAGTTCTTC
cdr3_aa: CASSLGDAVGYEQFF

clone_size: NA
v_call: TRBV7-9
j_call: TRBJ2-7
d_call: NA
cdr3_nt: TGTGCCAGCAGGACAGGCGGTGAGGCCTACGAGCAGTACTTC
cdr3_aa: CASRTGGEAYEQYF

clone_size: NA
v_call: TRBV5-1
j_call: TRBJ2-7
d_call: TRBD1
cdr3_nt: TGCGCCAGCTTGGGACAGGGGGTCGAGCAGTACTTC
cdr3_aa: CASLGQGVEQYF

clone_size: NA
v_call: TRBV19
j_call: TRBJ2-6
d_call: TRBD1
cdr3_nt: TGTGCCAGTACCCTGACAGGGTTCGGGGCCAACGTCCTGACTTTC
cdr3_aa: CASTLTGFGANVLTF

clone_size: NA
v_call: TRBV27
j_call: TRBJ2-2
d_call: NA
cdr3_nt: TGTGCCAGCGGTACAATAGGGGTACATACCGGGGAGCTGTTTTTT
cdr3_aa: CASGTIGVHTGELFF

clone_size: NA
v_call: TRBV5-1
j_call: TRBJ2-1
d_call: NA
cdr3_nt: TGCGCCAGCAGCTTGGACGGGGATGAGCAGTTCTTC
cdr3_aa: CASSLDGDEQFF

clone_size: NA
v_call: TRBV30
j_call: TRBJ1-2
d_call: NA
cdr3_nt: TGTGCCTGGAGTGAAGCCCTCTATGGCTACACCTTC
cdr3_aa: CAWSEALYGYTF

clone_size: NA
v_call: TRBV7-5
j_call: TRBJ2-2
d_call: NA
cdr3_nt: TGTGCCAGCAGCTACCCGGTGGACAAGCCGAACACCGGGGAGCTGTTTTTT
cdr3_aa: CASSYPVDKPNTGELFF

clone_size: NA
v_call: TRBV7-9
j_call: TRBJ2-7
d_call: TRBD1
cdr3_nt: TGTGCCAGCAGCCCTAGGACAGGGGCAGGCGAGCAGTACTTC
cdr3_aa: CASSPRTGAGEQYF

clone_size: NA
v_call: TRBV4-2
j_call: TRBJ2-3
d_call: NA
cdr3_nt: TGTGCCAGCAGCCAAGAATTCGGGCCATCGCGGGGAGATACGCAGTATTTT
cdr3_aa: CASSQEFGPSRGDTQYF

clone_size: NA
v_call: TRBV6-6
j_call: TRBJ1-2
d_call: TRBD1
cdr3_nt: TGTGCCAGCAGCTTCCGGGACAGACTTGATGGCTACACCTTC
cdr3_aa: CASSFRDRLDGYTF

clone_size: NA
v_call: TRBV29-1
j_call: TRBJ2-7
d_call: TRBD1
cdr3_nt: TGCAGCGTTGACGCCGGGACAGGGGGCGGCAGCTCCTACGAGCAGTACTTC
cdr3_aa: CSVDAGTGGGSSYEQYF

clone_size: NA
v_call: TRBV29-1
j_call: TRBJ2-4
d_call: TRBD1
cdr3_nt: TGCAGCGTTGAAGATCGGACGGACAGGTCGATCCACATTCAGTACTTC
cdr3_aa: CSVEDRTDRSIHIQYF

clone_size: NA
v_call: TRBV27
j_call: TRBJ2-7
d_call: TRBD2
cdr3_nt: TGTGCCAGCAGTTTGGGGGGGAAGCCCTACGAGCAGTACTTC
cdr3_aa: CASSLGGKPYEQYF

clone_size: NA
v_call: TRBV9
j_call: TRBJ2-7
d_call: TRBD2
cdr3_nt: TGTGCCAGCAGCTCTCGGGGGGGCCCCTACGAGCAGTACTTC
cdr3_aa: CASSSRGGPYEQYF

clone_size: NA
v_call: TRBV6-5
j_call: TRBJ1-4
d_call: NA
cdr3_nt: TGTGCCAGCAGTGCTGACAGGAATTGGGTTGAAAAACTGTTTTTT
cdr3_aa: CASSADRNWVEKLFF

clone_size: NA
v_call: TRBV7-9
j_call: TRBJ2-5
d_call: NA
cdr3_nt: TGTGCCAGCAGCTTGGATCCAGAGACCCAGTACTTC
cdr3_aa: CASSLDPETQYF

clone_size: NA
v_call: TRBV18
j_call: TRBJ1-2
d_call: TRBD1
cdr3_nt: TGTGCCAGCACCCCCGGGACAGGGGGTGGCTACACCTTC
cdr3_aa: CASTPGTGGGYTF

clone_size: NA
v_call: TRBV5-1
j_call: TRBJ2-5
d_call: TRBD2
cdr3_nt: TGCGCCAGCAGCCCGATCCGGGGGGGCGAAGAGACCCAGTACTTC
cdr3_aa: CASSPIRGGEETQYF

clone_size: NA
v_call: TRBV2
j_call: TRBJ1-4
d_call: NA
cdr3_nt: TGTGCCAGCAGTGAAGGCGAAACTAATGAAAAACTGTTTTTT
cdr3_aa: CASSEGETNEKLFF

clone_size: NA
v_call: TRBV15
j_call: TRBJ1-1
d_call: TRBD1
cdr3_nt: TGTGCCACCAGCAGAGATGCCGAGGGGACAGGACTGAACACTGAAGCTTTCTTT
cdr3_aa: CATSRDAEGTGLNTEAFF

clone_size: NA
v_call: TRBV7-9
j_call: TRBJ1-6
d_call: NA
cdr3_nt: TGTGCCAGCAGCCCGAACGAGTGGGGCGTGGGTTCACCCCTCCACTTT
cdr3_aa: CASSPNEWGVGSPLHF

clone_size: NA
v_call: TRBV13
j_call: TRBJ2-2
d_call: NA
cdr3_nt: TGTGCCAGCAGCTTAGATGCGGTTAACACCGGGGAGCTGTTTTTT
cdr3_aa: CASSLDAVNTGELFF

clone_size: NA
v_call: TRBV6-5
j_call: TRBJ1-2
d_call: NA
cdr3_nt: TGTGCCAGCAGTTACTCGGCACCGGGACCCGAGGATGGCTACACCTTC
cdr3_aa: CASSYSAPGPEDGYTF

clone_size: NA
v_call: TRBV6-1
j_call: TRBJ1-4
d_call: NA
cdr3_nt: TGTGCCAGCAGTGAAGCCCGTTGGCTGCGGGGCGTTGGTGAAAAACTGTTTTTT
cdr3_aa: CASSEARWLRGVGEKLFF

clone_size: once
v_call: TRBV5-4
j_call: TRBJ2-3
d_call: TRBD1
cdr3_nt: TGTGCCAGCAGCCCGAACCCCGGCAGGGGGCAGACAGATACGCAGTATTTT
cdr3_aa: CASSPNPGRGQTDTQYF

clone_size: NA
v_call: TRBV7-9
j_call: TRBJ1-5
d_call: NA
cdr3_nt: TGTGCCAGCAGCCCTGGGACACCCTCGGCCCAGCATTTT
cdr3_aa: CASSPGTPSAQHF

clone_size: NA
v_call: TRBV18
j_call: TRBJ1-1
d_call: TRBD1
cdr3_nt: TGTGCCAGCTCAGAACGGGACAGACAGGGGTACACTGAAGCTTTCTTT
cdr3_aa: CASSERDRQGYTEAFF

clone_size: NA
v_call: TRBV5-4
j_call: TRBJ1-6
d_call: NA
cdr3_nt: TGTGCCAGCAGCTTGGGGGGCCGGGGGACACCAGACTTT
cdr3_aa: CASSLGGRGTPDF

clone_size: NA
v_call: TRBV9
j_call: TRBJ2-1
d_call: TRBD2
cdr3_nt: TGTGCCAGCAGCTCCCGGGACTACATCGATGAGCAGTTCTTC
cdr3_aa: CASSSRDYIDEQFF

clone_size: NA
v_call: TRBV19
j_call: TRBJ1-5
d_call: NA
cdr3_nt: TGTGCCAGTAGTATACCGGGGAGCAATCAGCCCCAGCATTTT
cdr3_aa: CASSIPGSNQPQHF

clone_size: NA
v_call: TRBV6-5
j_call: TRBJ1-1
d_call: TRBD1
cdr3_nt: TGTGCCAGCAGCCCCGGGACAGGCAACACTGAAGCTTTCTTT
cdr3_aa: CASSPGTGNTEAFF